Here is one T cell receptor beta chain with its context. The data derive from a study of graft-versus-host responses after intestinal transplantation. The germline V gene has CDR1 GTSNPN and CDR2 SVGIG (reference sequence). With 2 bases clipped from V and 2 bases from J, the junction kept 4 bases outside the gene matches. This CDR3 has 15 amino acids. Profiled with immunoSEQ multiplex PCR; TCRdb holds only in-frame clones, not every one. The sample carries 95,000 to 100,000 clones, 86% recorded once. The genes are TRBV30 and TRBJ2-3; TRBD2 matches at 10 bases. The sequence came from a human patient who received an intestinal transplant, so some T cells may come from the graft donor. Source: PBMCs, taken 255 days after intestinal transplant. As DNA, the CDR3 is TGTGCCTGGAGTAGGACTAGCGGATTCACAGATACGCAGTATTTT. Translation: CAWSRTSGFTDTQYF.